The T cell receptor beta chain under discussion was sequenced for a study of T cells in women clearing cervical HPV infection. Turning to the study itself: Case blood was drawn when the lesion was first found; control blood after infection became undetectable.

As for this clone: What it binds is unknown. The sequence runs out 3 residues before the end of the CDR3; the remainder is reconstructed from the germline J gene.

Whole-study results and caveats: TRBV6-7 abundance was lower in cases than controls (0.11% versus 0.16%). Repertoire richness, not evenness, was significantly elevated in CIN3+ cases versus controls.

Sequencing used immunoSEQ multiplex PCR; TCRdb keeps in-frame clones, though not all of them. Its clone listing holds tens of thousands of clones. This CDR3 spans 15 amino acids. Trimming took 3 bases from V and 0 from J, leaving 9 bases between them. CDR1 and CDR2 from the germline V gene are LNHDA and SQIVND (reference sequence). This chain joins TRBV19 and TRBJ2-1, with D perhaps matching TRBD1 (5 bases). This sequence was found in a woman aged 18 to 69 with a cervical HPV16 infection that either progressed to CIN3+ or cleared (not recorded which). Material for sequencing was blood buffy coat. CDR3 sequence reads: CASSIGHRSYNEQFF. CDR3 DNA (partial): TGTGCCAGTAGTATTGGACACCGCTCCTACAATGAG.